Presented here are 18 T cell receptor beta chains from one specimen sequenced in a study of T cell changes during pregnancy in multiple sclerosis. Only in-frame clones appear in the TCRdb table, and some are missing; sequencing was by immunoSEQ multiplex PCR. The sample consists of about 79,000 clones, around nine tenths of them appearing once. This specimen was CD4+ T cells from peripheral blood mononuclear cells, taken in the second trimester of pregnancy. Every receptor here comes from a female donor with multiple sclerosis, enrolled in a pregnancy study.

Note on this clone: The junction does not match germline at one end; this may be a read error. J is TRBJ2-7 and V is TRBV11-2, with 7 bases aligning to TRBD1. Germline CDR1 SGHAT, CDR2 FQNNGV. The CDR3 contains 14 residues. CDR3 protein: CASSLGQVSYEQYF. CDR3 nucleotides: TGTGCCAGCAGTTTAGGACAGGTCTCCTACGAGCAGTACTTC.

This chain links TRBV5-4 with TRBJ2-7; 8 nucleotides agree with TRBD1. Germline CDR1 reads SGHNT; CDR2 reads YYREEE (reference sequence). V gave up 2 bases and J gave up 4 bases; unmatched junction bases: 11. The CDR3 covers 16 residues. CDR3 region: CASSLVQGAGSYEQYF. The DNA of the CDR3 is TGTGCCAGCAGCTTAGTTCAGGGGGCAGGGAGTTACGAGCAGTACTTC.

This clone was observed a single time. The J gene is TRBJ1-2, the V gene TRBV19, with TRBD1 matching 7 bases. V shed 3 bases and J 7 bases; nucleotides not matched to a gene: 5. The V gene's germline CDR1 is LNHDA and CDR2 SQIVND (reference sequence). The CDR3 extends over 13 amino acids. CDR3 sequence reads: CASSIQEGAGYTF. CDR3 DNA sequence: TGTGCCAGTAGTATCCAAGAGGGGGCTGGCTACACCTTC.

The chain recombines TRBV19 with TRBJ1-3; 7 bases match TRBD1. With V trimmed by 4 bases and J by 1 base, 10 bases remained unmatched. Looked up from germline, CDR1 is LNHDA and CDR2 is SQIVND (reference sequence). The CDR3 sequence is 17 residues long. CDR3 sequence (DNA): TGTGCCAGTAGTACGGGAGGGGGCTCGCTTTCTGGAAACACCATATATTTT. This sequence encodes CASSTGGGSLSGNTIYF.

CDR3 residues: CASSLERGSHLAGELFF. Written as DNA, the CDR3 is TGTGCCAGCAGCTTGGAGCGGGGATCTCATCTAGCTGGGGAGCTGTTTTTT. V is TRBV5-6 and J is TRBJ2-2; 7 bases are shared with TRBD2. This CDR3 comprises 17 residues. V was clipped by 0 bases and J by 8 bases; unmatched bases: 13. Looked up from germline, CDR1 is SGHDT and CDR2 is YYEEEE.

The chain couples TRBV27 to TRBJ1-4, with 10 positions matching TRBD1. This CDR3 has 14 amino acids. CDR1 and CDR2 from the germline V gene are MNHEY and SMNVEV (reference sequence). With 5 bases clipped from V and 8 bases from J, the junction kept 5 bases outside the gene matches. This CDR3 is CASSRQGAGEKLFF. CDR3 DNA sequence: TGTGCCAGCAGTCGACAGGGGGCGGGGGAAAAACTGTTTTTT.

The V gene is TRBV29-1, the J gene TRBJ2-1; TRBD2 aligns across 12 bases. The CDR3 sequence is 16 residues long. J gave up 8 bases and V 6 bases, and 14 bases lay outside the gene matches. The germline V gene encodes CDR1 SQVTM and CDR2 ANQGSEA. The CDR3 bases are TGCAGCGTGGGGGGCTTACTAGCGGGAGGAACCCATGAGCAGTTCTTC. It encodes CSVGGLLAGGTHEQFF.

This rearrangement joins TRBV7-2 to TRBJ2-6; D gene ambiguous. The CDR3 runs to 16 residues. Trimming took 1 base from V and 0 from J, leaving 7 bases between them. Germline V gene lookup returns CDR1 SGHTA and CDR2 FQGNSA. The CDR3 coding sequence is TGTGCCAGCAGCTTAGACTCCGGCTCTGGGGCCAACGTCCTGACTTTC. Protein product: CASSLDSGSGANVLTF.

The V call is TRBV4-3, the J call TRBJ1-6; D unresolved. Looked up from germline, CDR1 is LGHNA and CDR2 is YSLEER. The V end lost 1 base, the J end lost 7 bases, and 14 bases lay between the germline ends. The CDR3 totals 16 residues. CDR3 in DNA: TGCGCCAGCAGCCAAGTGGCCGGGATGGGGAATTCACCCCTCCACTTT. Translation: CASSQVAGMGNSPLHF.

This chain connects TRBV2 to TRBJ2-2, with 10 bases matching TRBD1. The junction had 5 bases not matched to a gene; V was cut back by 6 bases and J by 4 bases. The germline V gene encodes CDR1 SNHLY and CDR2 FYNNEI. This CDR3 region has 15 residues. The CDR3, as DNA: TGTGCCAGCAGCCGGGACAGGGGTATCACCGGGGAGCTGTTTTTT. This codes for CASSRDRGITGELFF.

This clone was picked up a small number of times. This chain joins TRBV6-6 and TRBJ1-4; no reliable D call. The V and J ends lost 10 bases and 2 bases respectively, with 14 bases between them. The length of the CDR3 is 14 residues. Germline values: CDR1 MNHNY, CDR2 SVGAGI (reference sequence). The CDR3: CATMRGETNEKLFF. CDR3 DNA: TGTGCCACCATGCGAGGCGAGACTAATGAAAAACTGTTTTTT.

The chain recombines TRBV27 with TRBJ1-2; D remains ambiguous. With 7 bases removed from V and 3 bases from J, the gap between germline ends came to 24 bases. CDR1 MNHEY and CDR2 SMNVEV come from the germline V gene (reference sequence). There are 17 residues in the CDR3. The CDR3 DNA reads TGTGCCAGCAAAAAATGGAGTTCTGGCCCACGGGACTATGGCTACACCTTC. Protein product: CASKKWSSGPRDYGYTF.

V and J are TRBV7-9 and TRBJ2-1; the match to TRBD2 covers 7 bases. V gave up 3 bases and J gave up 5 bases; unmatched junction bases: 10. Germline values: CDR1 SEHNR, CDR2 FQNEAQ (reference sequence). The CDR3 totals 16 residues. The CDR3 sequence is CASSLLSGGPNNEQFF. The CDR3, as DNA: TGTGCCAGCAGCTTGCTTTCGGGAGGCCCTAACAATGAGCAGTTCTTC.

The chain employs TRBV4-2 and TRBJ2-1; tentatively, D is TRBD2 (5 bases). CDR3 size: 16 residues. CDR1 LGHNA and CDR2 YNFKEQ come from the germline V gene. Trimming removed 1 base at V and 8 bases at J, with 18 bases between. CDR3 amino acids: CASSQGPPVTRDEQFF. CDR3 bases: TGTGCCAGCAGCCAAGGGCCCCCGGTCACTAGAGATGAGCAGTTCTTC.

The rearrangement links TRBV9 to TRBJ2-7; 12 positions agree with TRBD2. Germline V lookup: CDR1 SGDLS, CDR2 YYNGEE. The CDR3 extends over 15 amino acids. V was pared by 2 bases and J by 6 bases, with 6 bases of the junction left unmatched. The CDR3 region has the DNA TGTGCCAGCAGCGTGACTAGCGGGAGATTCGCCGAGCAGTACTTC. It translates to CASSVTSGRFAEQYF. The entire variable domain, with the rest obtained from reference TRBV9 and TRBJ2-7, is as follows: DSGVTQTPKHLITATGQRVTLRCSPRSGDLSVYWYQQSLDQGLQFLIQYYNGEERAKGNILERFSAQQFPDLHSELNLSSLELGDSALYFCASSVTSGRFAEQYFGPGTRLTVT.

This clone has only a few counts. The chain is built from TRBV29-1 and TRBJ2-3, with TRBD2 matching over 11 bases. The V segment lost 5 bases and the J segment 4 bases; nucleotides outside the gene matches: 8. In germline, CDR1 is SQVTM, CDR2 ANQGSEA. The CDR3 has 15 amino acids. The CDR3 loop is CSVIIAGGRADTQYF. The CDR3 coding sequence is TGCAGCGTTATTATAGCGGGAGGGCGCGCAGATACGCAGTATTTT.

J is TRBJ2-7 and V is TRBV15, with D hard to call. Trimming took 5 bases from V and 1 from J, leaving 18 bases between them. This CDR3 contains 16 residues. The V gene's germline CDR1 is LNHNV and CDR2 YYDKDF (reference sequence). In nucleotides, the CDR3 is TGTGCCACCAGCCCCGATGGTGGCAGGCTTTCCTACGAGCAGTACTTC. Amino acid sequence: CATSPDGGRLSYEQYF.

This chain uses TRBV19 with TRBJ2-1; a weak D match, TRBD1 (5 bases). This CDR3 spans 12 amino acids. V lost 3 bases, J lost 6 bases, and 6 bases lay in between. Per germline, CDR1 LNHDA and CDR2 SQIVND (reference sequence). The CDR3: CASSMTANEQFF. The CDR3 nucleotides are TGTGCCAGTAGTATGACAGCCAATGAGCAGTTCTTC.